This TCR beta chain was recovered during a study of CD8+CD57+ T cells in acquired aplastic anemia. Study-wide points: Patient and control CD8+ Simpson's diversity was not significantly different.

Comment on this clonotype: Its target is unknown.

CDR1 and CDR2 from the germline V gene are LNHNV and YYDKDF (reference sequence). The germline V and J ends were trimmed by 1 base and 0 bases, with 10 bases remaining between them. CDR3 length equals 15 residues. Those patients picked for sequencing had displayed CD8+CD57+ cell expansion on flow cytometry. The diagnosis in all patients was severe acquired aplastic anemia. The use of genomic DNA as template underpinned the TCR beta VDJ and CDR3 profiling. In TCRdb, the reads were re-called with MiXCR into one record per CDR3 protein. The table shows some 160,000 distinct CDR3 sequences, with roughly 50% occurring only once.

Material for sequencing was sorted CD4+, CD8+, or CD8+CD57+ T cells (not recorded which) from PBMCs. The sequence was collected from a human donor with aplastic anemia. J is TRBJ2-7 and V is TRBV15, with D possibly being TRBD1 (6 bases). Here the CDR3 reads CATSRGQGSSYEQYF. DNA for the CDR3: TGTGCCACCAGCAGAGGTCAGGGGAGCTCCTACGAGCAGTACTTC.